This T cell receptor beta chain emerged from a study of blood T cell repertoires in COVID-19. Study-level information: Researchers got acute and convalescent COVID-19 samples from the United States, Italy and Spain. Sources were T cells, B-cell-depleted T cells, or PBMCs; the material itself was cDNA or gDNA.

Authors' data handling: Estimated nucleated cell counts came from reference gene primer amplification. Data came from immunoSEQ multiplex PCR; TCRdb stores just in-frame clones and leaves some out. V and J calls and clone size are those listed in that table; D and trimming were worked out from the DNA. The data show 150,000 to 200,000 clones, 76% seen once. This TCR came from a woman between 45 and 65 years old with active or convalescent COVID-19. Sequenced: peripheral blood.

This CDR3 is CASSPLGFSDYNEQFF. CDR3 bases: TGTGCCAGCAGCCCCCTAGGCTTCAGCGACTACAATGAGCAGTTCTTC. The genes are TRBV3-1 (or the pseudogene TRBV3-2) and TRBJ2-1, with unresolved D. This CDR3 contains 16 residues. In germline, CDR1 is LGHDT, CDR2 YNNKEL (reference sequence). Trimming stripped 4 bases from V and 3 bases from J, with 16 bases between.